The clone carrying this TCR beta chain was counted many times. This sample was included in a study of T-cell reconstitution after alpha-beta-depleted transplantation in children. CDR3 length equals 20 residues. Germline lookup yields CDR1 MDHEN and CDR2 SYDVKM. Trimming at V came to 5 bases and at J to 4 bases, leaving 25 bases not matched to a gene. Library preparation (for TCRbeta) was performed with unique molecular identifiers. TCRdb called the PCR reads again in MiXCR, with one record for every CDR3 protein. Among roughly 220,000 distinct CDR3 sequences, more than 10% were seen once, and the ten largest hold 2.6%.

The input for sequencing was PBMCs from the stem cell graft donor, taken from the stem cell graft. The chain combines TRBV28 with TRBJ2-7, with 8 bases matching TRBD1. This receptor was identified in a human donor who donated a stem cell graft to a child with acute lymphoblastic leukemia. The chain's CDR3 is CASSPDTSTSGQDHYYEQYF. CDR3 in DNA: TGTGCCAGCAGTCCGGATACTTCGACTTCGGGACAGGATCATTATTACGAGCAGTACTTC.